This passage covers 22 T cell receptor beta chains from one sample sequenced in a study of T-cell reconstitution after alpha-beta-depleted transplantation in children. Unique molecular identifiers were incorporated during preparation of the TCRbeta library. TCRdb reprocessed the PCR reads with MiXCR, giving one entry per CDR3 protein. This sample has over 550,000 distinct CDR3 sequences, with about 11% found just once. The sequences come from PBMCs from the stem cell graft donor, collected from the stem cell graft. The receptors stem from a human donor who donated a stem cell graft to a child with acute myeloid leukemia.

This clonotype was picked up a small number of times. The chain recombines TRBV15 with TRBJ2-7; 9 nucleotides agree with TRBD2. The CDR3 length is 16 residues. Germline lookup yields CDR1 LNHNV and CDR2 YYDKDF (reference sequence). With V trimmed by 3 bases and J by 1 base, 7 bases remained unmatched. DNA for the CDR3: TGTGCCACCAGCAGCCCCCTCCTAGCGGGGTCCTACGAGCAGTACTTC. Translation gives CATSSPLLAGSYEQYF.

This clonotype was seen a few times. V is TRBV3-1 and J is TRBJ1-5, with 8 nucleotides matching TRBD1. The germline CDR1 and CDR2 sequences are LGHDT and YNNKEL (reference sequence). With 5 bases clipped from V and 7 bases from J, the junction kept 19 bases outside the gene matches. This CDR3 spans 18 amino acids. The CDR3, as DNA: TGTGCCAGCAGCGAATACCATCCGACAGGGGTCGAAGCCCAGCCCCAGCATTTT. It codes for CASSEYHPTGVEAQPQHF.

This clonotype turned up a few times. J is TRBJ2-3 and V is TRBV12-3 or TRBV12-4; D perhaps matches TRBD1 (5 bases). The CDR3 spans 14 residues. V lost 5 bases and J 9 bases, leaving 18 bases between the germline ends. CDR3 sequence (DNA): TGTGCCAGCAGTCAAGGACAACCCTTAGACACGCAGTATTTT. Its translation is CASSQGQPLDTQYF.

The chain links TRBV29-1 to TRBJ1-2, with TRBD1 identical over 10 bases. V gave up 6 bases and J gave up 2 bases; unmatched junction bases: 6. The germline V gene has CDR1 SQVTM and CDR2 ANQGSEA. The CDR3 is 14 residues long. CDR3 region: CSVGTGVSNYGYTF. In DNA form, the CDR3 reads TGCAGCGTAGGGACAGGGGTTTCGAACTATGGCTACACCTTC.

The chain combines TRBV18 with TRBJ1-1; TRBD1 might be the D (5 bases). V lost 3 bases to trimming and J lost 3 bases, with 14 bases between them. CDR1 and CDR2 (germline): KGHSH, LQKENI. The CDR3 consists of 15 residues. The CDR3 DNA sequence: TGTGCCAGCTCACCCTTAGGCGGGGCGGACACTGAAGCTTTCTTT. Its translation: CASSPLGGADTEAFF.

This clonotype was detected ten times or more. The chain carries TRBV5-1 and TRBJ2-1; 11 bases align to TRBD2. V lost 4 bases to trimming and J lost 7 bases; unmatched junction nucleotides: 4. Germline V CDR1 and CDR2: SGHRS, YFSETQ. The CDR3 has 14 residues. The CDR3 reads CASSPGLAVNEQFF. The CDR3 DNA sequence: TGCGCCAGCAGCCCGGGACTAGCGGTTAATGAGCAGTTCTTC. Full variable domain (remainder filled in from reference TRBV5-1 and TRBJ2-1): KAGVTQTPRYLIKTRGQQVTLSCSPISGHRSVSWYQQTPGQGLQFLFEYFSETQRNKGNFPGRFSGRQFSNSRSEMNVSTLELGDSALYLCASSPGLAVNEQFFGPGTRLTVL.

J is TRBJ2-7 and V is TRBV28; either TRBD1 or TRBD2 may supply D (5 bases each). Germline V gene data show CDR1 as MDHEN and CDR2 as SYDVKM. V was clipped by 2 bases and J by 6 bases, with 23 bases between them. The CDR3 length is 17 residues. CDR3 in DNA: TGTGCCAGCAGTTTAATTCCGGGACCTCGAGGGCCATCCGAGCAGTACTTC. Translation gives CASSLIPGPRGPSEQYF.

This clonotype was counted a few times. The J gene is TRBJ1-1, the V gene TRBV7-9; D might be TRBD1 (5 bases). This CDR3 comprises 13 residues. Per germline, CDR1 SEHNR and CDR2 FQNEAQ (reference sequence). V was cut by 1 base and J by 4 bases, with 7 bases left in between. Written as DNA, the CDR3 is TGTGCCAGCAGCTTAGACAGGACCACTGAAGCTTTCTTT. Translating gives CASSLDRTTEAFF.

In its sample, this clonotype was seen many times. This chain uses TRBV6-2 or TRBV6-3 with TRBJ2-7, with D hard to call. The CDR3 spans 11 residues. Trimming left V 2 bases short and J 4 bases short, with 3 bases between. Germline values: CDR1 MNHEY, CDR2 SVGEGT. In DNA form, the CDR3 reads TGTGCCAGCAGTTACGCATACGAGCAGTACTTC. It codes for CASSYAYEQYF.

The chain recombines TRBV28 with TRBJ2-5; 9 bases are a match to TRBD1. The CDR3 is 17 residues long. Germline V gene data show CDR1 as MDHEN and CDR2 as SYDVKM. The trim removed 4 bases at V and 7 bases at J, leaving 16 bases unmatched. The CDR3 DNA sequence: TGTGCCAGCAGTTCGTCGGGGGGACAGGGATCGGTAGGGACCCAGTACTTC. It specifies CASSSSGGQGSVGTQYF.

This chain connects TRBV19 to TRBJ2-3, with a weak D call TRBD1 (6 bases). Germline values: CDR1 LNHDA, CDR2 SQIVND (reference sequence). The CDR3 sequence is 15 residues long. Trimming shortened V by 5 bases and J by 0 bases, and 12 bases separated the two germline ends. CDR3 amino acids: CASSDRTYSTDTQYF. CDR3 sequence (DNA): TGTGCCAGTAGTGACAGGACCTATAGCACAGATACGCAGTATTTT.

This rearrangement joins TRBV5-1 to TRBJ2-1, with 8 nucleotides matching TRBD1. J lost 9 bases, V lost 0 bases, and 8 bases had no gene match. CDR1 is SGHRS and CDR2 is YFSETQ in the germline V gene. The CDR3 has 15 residues. The CDR3 sequence is CASSLERTGWGEQFF. DNA for the CDR3: TGCGCCAGCAGCTTGGAGCGGACAGGGTGGGGTGAGCAGTTCTTC.

This clonotype has just a few counts. The chain carries TRBV6-1 and TRBJ2-2, with D possibly matching TRBD2 (6 bases). Germline assignment: CDR1 MNHNS and CDR2 SASEGT. V gave up 11 bases and J gave up 5 bases, with 18 bases separating them. The CDR3 spans 14 residues. The CDR3 reads CAARGGSGTGELFF. DNA of the CDR3: TGTGCCGCCCGAGGAGGGAGTGGAACCGGGGAGCTGTTTTTT.

Ten or more counts support this clonotype. V gene TRBV4-3 combines with J gene TRBJ2-3, with 8 positions matching TRBD2. V trimming: 0 bases; J trimming: 5 bases; junction bases outside the gene matches: 16. The CDR3 runs to 19 residues. Per the germline V gene, CDR1 is LGHNA and CDR2 is YSLEER. In DNA form, the CDR3 reads TGCGCCAGCAGCCAAGAGATCAGCGGGAGAGGAGGGAGGGGAGATACGCAGTATTTT. Amino acids: CASSQEISGRGGRGDTQYF.

The chain uses TRBV6-1 and TRBJ1-1; weak D call: TRBD1 (5 bases). Germline CDR1 and CDR2: MNHNS and SASEGT. The CDR3 has 14 amino acids. V lost 2 bases and J lost 4, with 11 bases in between. This CDR3 is CASSELGALTEAFF. As DNA, the CDR3 is TGTGCCAGCAGTGAACTCGGGGCGCTCACTGAAGCTTTCTTT.

In this sample, this clonotype turned up a few times. The chain has TRBV7-8 and TRBJ2-7, with TRBD2 matching 14 bases. Germline CDR1 and CDR2: SGHVS and FQNEAQ. CDR3 length: 19 residues. V shed 5 bases and J 0 bases; nucleotides not matched to a gene: 12. Written as DNA, the CDR3 is TGTGCCAGCAGCCCCCAGGGACTAGCGGGAGCAGGGAGCTCCTACGAGCAGTACTTC. Residues: CASSPQGLAGAGSSYEQYF.

This clonotype was counted only a few times. V and J are TRBV15 and TRBJ1-5; possible D gene TRBD1, 5 bases. Deletions cut 8 bases from V and 3 bases from J, with 20 bases between. CDR1 and CDR2 (germline): LNHNV, YYDKDF (reference sequence). The CDR3 covers 16 residues. The DNA for the CDR3 is TGTGCCACCGCCCGGGACGGGCAAACGTTCAATCAGCCCCAGCATTTT. Encoded protein: CATARDGQTFNQPQHF.

This clonotype appeared a few times. This chain links TRBV27 with TRBJ1-3; D not certain. This CDR3 comprises 15 residues. V lost 0 bases to trimming and J lost 4 bases, with 10 bases between them. CDR1 and CDR2 (germline): MNHEY, SMNVEV (reference sequence). CDR3 bases: TGTGCCAGCAGTTTATCTCGGATGGGAGGAAACACCATATATTTT. This encodes CASSLSRMGGNTIYF.

This clonotype was counted between two and nine times. The chain couples TRBV12-3 or TRBV12-4 to TRBJ2-3; 7 bases align to TRBD2. This CDR3 contains 16 residues. The V gene end was trimmed by 5 bases and the J gene end by 6 bases; junction bases not matched to a gene: 14. CDR3: CASSRQRGPLRDTQYF. In nucleotides, the CDR3 is TGTGCCAGCAGTCGACAGCGGGGCCCCCTTCGGGATACGCAGTATTTT.

In its sample, this clonotype was seen many times. This chain uses TRBV20-1 with TRBJ1-2, with 8 nucleotides matching TRBD1. CDR3 length: 17 amino acids. CDR1 is DFQATT and CDR2 is SNEGSKA in the germline V gene (reference sequence). The junction had 15 bases not matched to a gene; V was cut back by 5 bases and J by 1 base. The CDR3 region is CSASLDRAPDFNYGYTF. In nucleotides, the CDR3 is TGCAGTGCTTCCCTGGACAGGGCTCCCGACTTTAACTATGGCTACACCTTC.

This clonotype was recorded many times. CDR3 loop: CASGLASGQGRNEQFF. The CDR3 bases are TGTGCTAGTGGTTTGGCCTCGGGACAGGGGAGGAATGAGCAGTTCTTC. V usage is TRBV12-5 and J usage is TRBJ2-1; 10 bases are a match to TRBD1. Looked up from germline, CDR1 is LGHNT and CDR2 is FRNRAP. The V and J ends lost 1 base and 7 bases, in that order; junction bases with no gene match: 7. This CDR3 contains 16 residues.

This clonotype has ten or more counts. The gene calls are TRBV6-5 and TRBJ2-3, with D unclear. Per germline, CDR1 MNHEY and CDR2 SVGAGI. The CDR3 contains 12 residues. V was pared by 6 bases and J by 4 bases, with 8 bases between. CDR3 nucleotides: TGTGCCAGCAGGCCATCGTCAGATACGCAGTATTTT. It yields the protein CASRPSSDTQYF.